This T cell receptor (beta chain) comes out of a study of blood T cell repertoires in COVID-19. Background on the study: Acute-phase and convalescent COVID-19 samples originated in the United States, Italy and Spain. Sources were T cells, B-cell-depleted T cells, or PBMCs; the material itself was cDNA or gDNA.

As originally analysed: Counts of nucleated cells, estimated from reference gene primer amplification, were obtained. Clones were read by immunoSEQ multiplex PCR, and TCRdb kept only the in-frame ones, dropping some. V and J calls and clone size follow that table, whereas D and trimming were derived from the DNA. The sample includes tens of thousands of clones, 91% of them seen just once. The CDR3 has 16 residues. V lost 3 bases and J 0 bases, leaving 9 bases between the germline ends. Germline V gene sequence: CDR1 MDHEN, CDR2 SYDVKM. This receptor was obtained from a human donor with active COVID-19. The donor label of this sample is uncertain. The chain couples TRBV28 to TRBJ1-6; TRBD1 is a possible D gene (5 bases). Sequencing was carried out using peripheral blood. The CDR3 reads CASSLRGGSYNSPLHF. The CDR3 DNA reads as TGTGCCAGCAGTTTGAGGGGAGGCTCCTATAATTCACCCCTCCACTTT.